This paragraph reports one T cell receptor (beta chain). Ages ranged from about 18 to 100 years, with residence in about two dozen US areas. Researchers sorted participants into cohorts using their self-reported clinical history. These data are taken from a study of blood T cell repertoires in COVID-19. Study summary: Material from acute and convalescent COVID-19 was sourced from the United States, Italy and Spain. Sources were T cells, B-cell-depleted T cells, or PBMCs; the material itself was cDNA or gDNA.

The V gene's germline CDR1 is SGHRS and CDR2 YFSETQ. The CDR3 has 14 residues. V dropped 5 bases and J dropped 0 bases, with 11 bases sitting between them. Only in-frame clones appear in the TCRdb table, and some are missing; sequencing was by immunoSEQ multiplex PCR. The sample records about 350,000 clones, 88% being singletons. What was sequenced was PBMCs or T cells enriched from blood (not recorded which). The chain joins TRBV5-1 to TRBJ2-5; tentatively, D is TRBD1 (5 bases). This TCR came from a woman aged 30 to 39 who had been exposed to COVID-19. The CDR3 loop is CASRRTGDQETQYF. CDR3 DNA sequence: TGCGCCAGCAGGAGAACAGGCGACCAAGAGACCCAGTACTTC.